These 14 T cell receptor beta chains were all obtained from the same sample, sequenced in a study of sequential checkpoint blockade in melanoma. Documented treatment: randomized to nivolumab then ipilimumab (arm A) or the reverse (arm B). Data came from immunoSEQ multiplex PCR; TCRdb stores just in-frame clones and leaves some out. This sample has roughly 1,900 clones, with about 18% found just once. Specimen: tumor tissue (inferred from file names), collected from a patient given nivolumab and ipilimumab in sequence. The receptors derive from a human donor with melanoma.

The gene calls are TRBV29-1 and TRBJ2-3; D is tentatively TRBD1 or TRBD2 (5 bases each). The CDR3 is 13 residues long. Germline values: CDR1 SQVTM, CDR2 ANQGSEA. V was trimmed by 7 bases and J by 0 bases, leaving 11 bases between them. CDR3 in amino acids: CSGSGHSTDTQYF. The CDR3 region has the DNA TGCAGCGGAAGCGGACATAGCACAGATACGCAGTATTTT.

This clone turned up a few times. The V gene is TRBV18, the J gene TRBJ2-7, with 8 bases aligning to TRBD1. CDR1 is KGHSH, CDR2 LQKENI, per germline. The J segment lost 2 bases and the V segment lost 2 bases, leaving 5 bases of the junction unmatched. This CDR3 has 15 amino acids. The CDR3 here is CASSPDRGLTYEQYF. The DNA of the CDR3 is TGTGCCAGCTCACCAGACAGGGGTCTGACCTACGAGCAGTACTTC.

The chain couples TRBV29-1 to TRBJ1-3; no firm D call. Germline values: CDR1 SQVTM, CDR2 ANQGSEA. The V and J ends lost 2 bases and 0 bases respectively, with 5 bases between them. This CDR3 spans 13 amino acids. The CDR3 here is CSVESSSGNTIYF. The CDR3 nucleotides read TGCAGCGTTGAATCCTCCTCTGGAAACACCATATATTTT.

This clone is judged medium-sized (0.01 to 0.1%). The chain employs TRBV6-8 and TRBJ1-1, with D perhaps matching TRBD1 (5 bases). Trimming shortened V by 6 bases and J by 2 bases, and 7 bases separated the two germline ends. The CDR3 loop spans 12 amino acids. The germline CDR1 and CDR2 sequences are MNHGY and SAAAGT. For the CDR3, the DNA is TGTGCCAGCAGAGACAGTAACACTGAAGCTTTCTTT. Its translation: CASRDSNTEAFF.

By proportion, this clone is medium-sized. The gene calls are TRBV6-8 and TRBJ1-2, with 7 bases identical to TRBD1. The V and J ends lost 0 bases and 4 bases, in that order; junction bases with no gene match: 5. Germline V gene data show CDR1 as MNHGY and CDR2 as SAAAGT. The CDR3 runs to 15 residues. CDR3: CASSYSYRGGYGYTF. Written as DNA, the CDR3 is TGTGCCAGCAGTTACTCGTACAGGGGCGGCTATGGCTACACCTTC.

By frequency in the sample, this clone is medium-sized (0.01 to 0.1%). CDR3 bases: TGTGCCAGCAGCCCTAGACAGGGAGATCCTTACGAGCAGTACTTC. Amino acid sequence: CASSPRQGDPYEQYF. This chain joins TRBV11-3 and TRBJ2-7, with 7 nucleotides matching TRBD1. Germline CDR1 SGHNT, CDR2 YENEEA. The CDR3 length is 15 residues. V shed 5 bases, J shed 4 bases, and the junction held 11 bases outside the gene matches.

The chain uses TRBV5-1 and TRBJ2-1, with D unresolved. Per germline, CDR1 SGHRS and CDR2 YFSETQ. The length of the CDR3 is 17 residues. V was trimmed by 0 bases and J by 8 bases, leaving 21 bases between them. CDR3 DNA: TGCGCCAGCAGCTTGGAAGGTTGGGCAGATTCTGGGGATGAGCAGTTCTTC. Its protein is CASSLEGWADSGDEQFF.

The chain joins TRBV30 to TRBJ1-5; 12 bases map to TRBD1. There are 20 residues in the CDR3. V lost 3 bases to trimming and J lost 2 bases; unmatched junction nucleotides: 17. Germline lookup yields CDR1 GTSNPN and CDR2 SVGIG (reference sequence). The CDR3 is CAWSRWTGTGGRGGNQPQHF. The CDR3 DNA sequence: TGTGCCTGGAGCCGGTGGACCGGGACAGGGGGCCGTGGTGGCAATCAGCCCCAGCATTTT.

The chain employs TRBV15 and TRBJ2-7; D possibly matches TRBD1 or TRBD2 (5 bases each). In germline, CDR1 is LNHNV, CDR2 YYDKDF (reference sequence). Trimming pared 0 bases from V and 7 bases from J, leaving 16 bases between. This CDR3 is built from 15 residues. The CDR3 DNA sequence: TGTGCCACCAGCAGAGAAGGGACGGAGCCGTATGAGCAGTACTTC. Its protein product is CATSREGTEPYEQYF.

J is TRBJ2-5 and V is TRBV11-3, with 14 positions matching TRBD2. The CDR3 consists of 19 residues. Germline assignment: CDR1 SGHNT and CDR2 YENEEA. J was trimmed by 4 bases and V by 3 bases; bases with no gene match: 13. The CDR3 DNA follows: TGTGCCAGCAGCTTTAGAGCGATCGGACTAGCGGGGGGATTAGAGACCCAGTACTTC. Residues: CASSFRAIGLAGGLETQYF.

By share, this clone ranks as medium-sized. The V gene is TRBV11-3, the J gene TRBJ2-2; no clear D. Germline V gives CDR1 SGHNT, CDR2 YENEEA. V lost 3 bases and J lost 1, with 6 bases in between. This CDR3 spans 14 amino acids. The CDR3 DNA follows: TGTGCCAGCAGCTTGGGCCAGAACACCGGGGAGCTGTTTTTT. Encoded protein: CASSLGQNTGELFF.

This clone was observed a few times. The rearrangement uses TRBV2 and TRBJ2-3; D is perhaps TRBD1 or TRBD2 (5 bases each). Germline loops: CDR1 SNHLY, CDR2 FYNNEI. V was cut by 7 bases and J by 6 bases, with 11 bases left in between. This CDR3 spans 12 amino acids. In DNA form, the CDR3 reads TGTGCCAGCAACCTAGCAGGGGATACGCAGTATTTT. It encodes CASNLAGDTQYF.

V is TRBV10-3 and J is TRBJ2-2; D unresolved. Trimming removed 0 bases at V and 6 bases at J, with 8 bases between. Looked up from germline, CDR1 is ENHRY and CDR2 is SYGVKD. The CDR3 loop spans 14 amino acids. CDR3 protein: CAISESGSPGELFF. In nucleotides, the CDR3 is TGTGCCATCAGTGAGTCTGGCTCCCCCGGGGAGCTGTTTTTT.

Judged by abundance, this clone is medium-sized. The J gene is TRBJ1-1, the V gene TRBV11-3; no reliable D call. Trimming pared 1 base from V and 0 bases from J, leaving 9 bases between. Germline V lookup: CDR1 SGHNT, CDR2 YENEEA. The CDR3 sequence is 15 residues long. The DNA of the CDR3 is TGTGCCAGCAGCTTAGGGGAGTGGATGAACACTGAAGCTTTCTTT. Its translation: CASSLGEWMNTEAFF.